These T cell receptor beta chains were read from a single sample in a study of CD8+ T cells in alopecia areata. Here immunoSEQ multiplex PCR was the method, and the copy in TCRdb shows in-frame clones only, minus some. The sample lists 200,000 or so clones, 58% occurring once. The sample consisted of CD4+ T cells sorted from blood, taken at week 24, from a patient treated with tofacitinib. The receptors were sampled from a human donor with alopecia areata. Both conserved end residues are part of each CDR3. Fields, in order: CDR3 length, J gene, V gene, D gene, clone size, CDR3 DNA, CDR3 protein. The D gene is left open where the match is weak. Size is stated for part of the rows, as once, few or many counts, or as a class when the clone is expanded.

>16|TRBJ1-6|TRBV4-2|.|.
TGTGCCAGCAGCCAAGATCAGATAGTCCTAAATTCACCCCTCCACTTT
CASSQDQIVLNSPLHF
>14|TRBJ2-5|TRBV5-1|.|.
TGCGCCAGCAGCTTGAGTGTGGCAGGCGAGACCCAGTACTTC
CASSLSVAGETQYF
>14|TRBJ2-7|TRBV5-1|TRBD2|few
TGCGCCAGCTCCTTAGCGGGGGGCTCCTACGAGCAGTACTTC
CASSLAGGSYEQYF
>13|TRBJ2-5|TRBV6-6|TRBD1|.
TGTGCCACCCGAGGGACAGGGTTTGAGACCCAGTACTTC
CATRGTGFETQYF
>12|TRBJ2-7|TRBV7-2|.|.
TGTGCCAGCAGCTCTTCTTACTACGAGCAGTACTTC
CASSSSYYEQYF
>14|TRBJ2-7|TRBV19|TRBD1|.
TGTGCCAGTAGTATACCGGGACAGCGATACGAGCAGTACTTC
CASSIPGQRYEQYF
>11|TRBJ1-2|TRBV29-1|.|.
TGCAGCGTTGTTTGGGGTGGCGGCTACACCTTC
CSVVWGGGYTF
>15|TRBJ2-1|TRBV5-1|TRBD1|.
TGCGCCAGCAGCTTCTTGACAGGGGCGCGCAATGAGCAGTTCTTC
CASSFLTGARNEQFF
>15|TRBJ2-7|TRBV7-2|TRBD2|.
TGTGCCAGCAGCTTGAGGACTAGCGGGACCTACGAGCAGTACTTC
CASSLRTSGTYEQYF
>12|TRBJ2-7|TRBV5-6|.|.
TGTGCCAGCAGTTCGGGCTCGGGGGAGCAGTACTTC
CASSSGSGEQYF
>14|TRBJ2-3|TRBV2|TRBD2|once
TGTGCCAGCGGGGGCGGGAGGGGAGAAGATACGCAGTATTTT
CASGGGRGEDTQYF
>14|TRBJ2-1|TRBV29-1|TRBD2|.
TGCAGCGGTAGGACTAGCGGAGGATACAATGAGCAGTTCTTC
CSGRTSGGYNEQFF
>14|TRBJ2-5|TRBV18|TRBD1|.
TGTGCCAGCTCATCGGGACAGGGTCAAGAGACCCAGTACTTC
CASSSGQGQETQYF
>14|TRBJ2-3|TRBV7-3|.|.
TGTGCCAGCAGCTTAGACACCGGTAGGGATACGCAGTATTTT
CASSLDTGRDTQYF
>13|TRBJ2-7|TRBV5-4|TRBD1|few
TGTGCCAGCAGCTCGGGACAGGGGGACGAGCAGTACTTC
CASSSGQGDEQYF
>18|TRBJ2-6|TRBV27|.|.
TGTGCCAGCAGTCCTGTTTCGGGGCACCGATCTGGGGCCAACGTCCTGACTTTC
CASSPVSGHRSGANVLTF
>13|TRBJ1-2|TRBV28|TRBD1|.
TGTGCCAGCAGCTGGGACAGGAGGGACGGCTACACCTTC
CASSWDRRDGYTF
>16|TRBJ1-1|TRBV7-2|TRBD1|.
TGTGCCAGCAGCTTAGTTCAGGGACAGGGTAACACTGAAGCTTTCTTT
CASSLVQGQGNTEAFF
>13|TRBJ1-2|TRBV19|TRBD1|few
TGTGCCAGTACGGGCGGGGACAGCTATGGCTACACCTTC
CASTGGDSYGYTF
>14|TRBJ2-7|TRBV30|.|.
TGTGCCTGGAGTGAGGACCGAGGCCCTTACGAGCAGTACTTC
CAWSEDRGPYEQYF
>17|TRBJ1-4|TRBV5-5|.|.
TGTGCCAGCAGCTTGGGGGTCACACCGACAACTAATGAAAAACTGTTTTTT
CASSLGVTPTTNEKLFF
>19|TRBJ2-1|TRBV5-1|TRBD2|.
TGCGCCAGCAGCTTGGATGGTAGCGGGGGGTTAAGCTCCTACAATGAGCAGTTCTTC
CASSLDGSGGLSSYNEQFF
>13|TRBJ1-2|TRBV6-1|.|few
TGTGCCAGCAGTGAACCCCACACCGGAGGCTACACCTTC
CASSEPHTGGYTF
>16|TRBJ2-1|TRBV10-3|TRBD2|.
TGTGCCATCAGTGAAGATCTAGCGGAGGGGTACAATGAGCAGTTCTTC
CAISEDLAEGYNEQFF